Presented here are 16 T cell receptor beta chains from one specimen sequenced in a study of blood T cell repertoires in COVID-19. Measured with immunoSEQ multiplex PCR; TCRdb has only the in-frame clones, and not every one. The repertoire holds 220,000 or so clones, more than 75% seen once, with approximately 2.6% in the top ten. The sequenced sample consisted of peripheral blood. The receptors originated from a man in his fifties who had recovered from COVID-19.

The V and J genes are TRBV28 and TRBJ2-7, with D uncertain. The CDR3 has 13 amino acids. Deletions cut 10 bases from V and 4 bases from J, with 17 bases between. In germline, CDR1 is MDHEN, CDR2 SYDVKM. The CDR3 DNA is TGTGCCATCCAGCCGGGTCTTCATTACGAGCAGTACTTC. Translation gives CAIQPGLHYEQYF.

V is TRBV5-1 and J is TRBJ1-6; D is uncertain. The V gene's germline CDR1 is SGHRS and CDR2 YFSETQ. This CDR3 comprises 16 residues. The V end lost 0 bases, the J end lost 0 bases, and 7 bases lay between the germline ends. CDR3 residues: CASSLEESSYNSPLHF. In nucleotides, the CDR3 is TGCGCCAGCAGCTTGGAGGAGAGCTCCTATAATTCACCCCTCCACTTT.

This CDR3 is CASSPGGGGAWETQYF. CDR3 bases: TGTGCCAGCAGCCCCGGAGGGGGGGGCGCTTGGGAGACCCAGTACTTC. V and J are TRBV6-6 and TRBJ2-5, with D tentatively TRBD2 (7 bases). The length of the CDR3 is 16 residues. Germline V gene lookup returns CDR1 MNHNY and CDR2 SVGAGI (reference sequence). Deletions cut 6 bases from V and 5 bases from J, with 22 bases between.

The V and J genes are TRBV7-2 and TRBJ2-7, with 12 bases fitting TRBD2. The CDR3 has 15 amino acids. The V gene's germline CDR1 is SGHTA and CDR2 FQGNSA. Losses at the gene ends were 1 base for V and 4 bases for J; bases not matched to a gene: 2. CDR3 nucleotide sequence: TGTGCCAGCAGCTTAGGGACTAGCGGGATTTACGAGCAGTACTTC. Protein product: CASSLGTSGIYEQYF.

The CDR3 region has the DNA TGTGCCAGCAGGGGGGGACTACACGGTTACGAGCAGTACTTC. Translation: CASRGGLHGYEQYF. The V gene is TRBV7-9, the J gene TRBJ2-7, with TRBD2 identical over 7 bases. Germline trimming cut 6 bases from V and 4 bases from J; bases unmatched to any gene: 9. The CDR3 loop spans 14 amino acids. Germline V gene lookup returns CDR1 SEHNR and CDR2 FQNEAQ (reference sequence).

This sequence joins TRBV28 and TRBJ1-2; D is possibly TRBD1 (6 bases). Trimming cost V 8 bases and J 3 bases, with 10 bases left between them. Germline-derived CDR1 and CDR2 are MDHEN and SYDVKM. The CDR3 length is 12 residues. CDR3 in amino acids: CASRQVHYGYTF. The DNA for the CDR3 is TGTGCCAGCCGACAGGTGCACTATGGCTACACCTTC.

This chain uses TRBV18 with TRBJ2-7; 9 nucleotides line up with TRBD2. Looked up from germline, CDR1 is KGHSH and CDR2 is LQKENI. Losses at the gene ends were 6 bases for V and 1 base for J; bases not matched to a gene: 10. This CDR3 is built from 16 residues. Here the CDR3 DNA reads TGTGCCAGCTCTCTTATCGGACTAGCGTCTTCCTACGAGCAGTACTTC. Protein product: CASSLIGLASSYEQYF. The variable domain in full, completed from reference TRBV18 and TRBJ2-7, reads NAGVMQNPRHLVRRRGQEARLRCSPMKGHSHVYWYRQLPEEGLKFMVYLQKENIIDESGMPKERFSAEFPKEGPSILRIQQVVRGDSAAYFCASSLIGLASSYEQYFGPGTRLTVT.

The V and J genes are TRBV9 and TRBJ2-1; TRBD2 aligns across 7 bases. Germline V lookup: CDR1 SGDLS, CDR2 YYNGEE. V was clipped by 3 bases and J by 4 bases; unmatched bases: 10. CDR3 length: 16 amino acids. CDR3 DNA: TGTGCCAGCAGCGCCCCCGGGGGGACTACATACAATGAGCAGTTCTTC. This sequence encodes CASSAPGGTTYNEQFF.

Written as DNA, the CDR3 is TGTGCCAGCAGCCAACACCTAGTTGGCGAGCAGTACTTC. Translating gives CASSQHLVGEQYF. The chain couples TRBV14 to TRBJ2-7; D gene ambiguous. This CDR3 region has 13 residues. Trimming pared 2 bases from V and 6 bases from J, leaving 11 bases between. Germline lookup yields CDR1 SGHDN and CDR2 FVKESK.

The chain uses TRBV5-1 and TRBJ2-3; 8 bases are a match to TRBD2. The CDR3 is 15 amino acids. The V segment lost 4 bases and the J segment 0 bases; nucleotides outside the gene matches: 4. Germline assignment: CDR1 SGHRS and CDR2 YFSETQ. The CDR3 region has the DNA TGCGCCAGCAGCCGCAGCGGGGGAAGCACAGATACGCAGTATTTT. This encodes CASSRSGGSTDTQYF.

This clone is a singleton in its sample. The J gene is TRBJ1-2, the V gene TRBV19, with TRBD1 matching over 7 bases. V shed 6 bases, J shed 4 bases, and the junction held 14 bases outside the gene matches. The germline V gene encodes CDR1 LNHDA and CDR2 SQIVND (reference sequence). This CDR3 region has 16 residues. CDR3 sequence reads: CASSRDRGPSSYGYTF. As DNA, the CDR3 is TGTGCCAGTAGCCGGGACAGAGGTCCTTCTTCCTATGGCTACACCTTC.

The V and J genes are TRBV29-1 and TRBJ1-1; D is uncertain. The length of the CDR3 is 14 residues. CDR1 is SQVTM, CDR2 ANQGSEA, per germline. V lost 7 bases and J 4 bases, leaving 19 bases between the germline ends. CDR3 nucleotides: TGCAGCGAGGCGCCCCCCGGGCGGGCCACTGAAGCTTTCTTT. Its translation: CSEAPPGRATEAFF.

V gene TRBV11-2 combines with J gene TRBJ1-1; D uncertain. V was cut by 2 bases and J by 1 base, with 8 bases left in between. This CDR3 spans 14 amino acids. Looked up from germline, CDR1 is SGHAT and CDR2 is FQNNGV. CDR3 nucleotides: TGTGCCAGCAGCTTAAGCCGGGGGAACACTGAAGCTTTCTTT. It codes for CASSLSRGNTEAFF.

The chain employs TRBV3-1 (or the pseudogene TRBV3-2) and TRBJ1-2; perhaps TRBD1 as D (6 bases). Trimming removed 1 base from V and 8 bases from J, with 17 bases in between. The CDR3 has 15 amino acids. In germline, CDR1 is LGHDT, CDR2 YNNKEL (reference sequence). The CDR3 DNA is TGTGCCAGCAGCCAAGGCCCTGGCGGGGGGCGCGGCTACACCTTC. It is translated as CASSQGPGGGRGYTF.

The chain joins TRBV19 to TRBJ1-5; possible D gene TRBD1, 6 bases. Trimming removed 5 bases from V and 3 bases from J, with 14 bases in between. The germline gives CDR1 LNHDA, CDR2 SQIVND (reference sequence). The CDR3 totals 15 residues. Written as DNA, the CDR3 is TGTGCCAGTAGTGACGGGACATATTACAATCAGCCCCAGCATTTT. Its protein product is CASSDGTYYNQPQHF.

The chain carries TRBV5-6 and TRBJ2-7, with D perhaps matching TRBD2 (6 bases). V was trimmed by 2 bases and J by 9 bases, leaving 18 bases between them. CDR3 length equals 14 residues. Germline CDR1 and CDR2: SGHDT and YYEEEE. CDR3 region: CASSFGTRWNWQYF. Here the CDR3 DNA reads TGTGCCAGCAGCTTTGGGACTCGGTGGAATTGGCAGTACTTC.